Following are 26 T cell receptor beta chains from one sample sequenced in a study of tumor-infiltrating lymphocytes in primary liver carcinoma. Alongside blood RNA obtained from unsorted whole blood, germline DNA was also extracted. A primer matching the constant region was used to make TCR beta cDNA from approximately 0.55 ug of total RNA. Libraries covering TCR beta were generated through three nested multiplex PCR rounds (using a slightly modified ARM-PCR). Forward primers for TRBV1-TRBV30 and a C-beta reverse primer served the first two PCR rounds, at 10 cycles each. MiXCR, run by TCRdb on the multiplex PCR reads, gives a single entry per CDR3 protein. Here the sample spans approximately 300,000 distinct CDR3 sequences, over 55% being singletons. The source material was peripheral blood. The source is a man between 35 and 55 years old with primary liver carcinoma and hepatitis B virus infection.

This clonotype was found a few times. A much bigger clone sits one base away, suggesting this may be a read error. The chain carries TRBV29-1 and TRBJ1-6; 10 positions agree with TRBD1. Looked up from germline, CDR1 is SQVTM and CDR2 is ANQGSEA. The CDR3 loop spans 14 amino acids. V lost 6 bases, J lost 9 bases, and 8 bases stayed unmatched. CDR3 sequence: CSVAGTGASSPLHF. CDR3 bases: TGCAGCGTCGCCGGGACAGGGGCCAGTTCACCCCTCCACTTT.

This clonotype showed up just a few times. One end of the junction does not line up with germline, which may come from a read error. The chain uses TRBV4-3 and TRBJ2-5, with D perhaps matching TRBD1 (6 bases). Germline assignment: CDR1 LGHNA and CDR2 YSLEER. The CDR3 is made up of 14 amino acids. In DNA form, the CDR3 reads TGCACCAGCAGCCAGAGACAGGCGGAAGAGACACAGTACTTC. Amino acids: CTSSQRQAEETQYF.

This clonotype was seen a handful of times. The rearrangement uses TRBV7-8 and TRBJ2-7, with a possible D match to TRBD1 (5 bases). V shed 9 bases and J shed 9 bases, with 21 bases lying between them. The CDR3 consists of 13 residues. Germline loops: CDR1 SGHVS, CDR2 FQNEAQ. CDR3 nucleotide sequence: TGTGCCAGTTCCGGCAGGGCAGGCTCCGGGCAGTACTTC. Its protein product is CASSGRAGSGQYF.

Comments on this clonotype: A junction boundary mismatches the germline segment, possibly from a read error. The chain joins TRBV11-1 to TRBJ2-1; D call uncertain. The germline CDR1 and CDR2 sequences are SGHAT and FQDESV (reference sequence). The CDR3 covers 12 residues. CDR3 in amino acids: CTSSLGWDEHFF. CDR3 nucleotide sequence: TGTACCAGCAGCTTAGGGTGGGATGAGCACTTCTTC.

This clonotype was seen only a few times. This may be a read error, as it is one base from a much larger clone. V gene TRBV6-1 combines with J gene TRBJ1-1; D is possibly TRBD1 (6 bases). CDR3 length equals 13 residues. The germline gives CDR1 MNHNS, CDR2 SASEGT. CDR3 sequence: CASSRVWDTEVFF. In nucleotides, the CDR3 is TGTGCCAGCAGCAGGGTCTGGGACACTGAAGTTTTCTTT.

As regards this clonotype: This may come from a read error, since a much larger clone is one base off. The DNA of the CDR3 is TGCAGCGCGGAAAGGGCCCGGGGGATCTACGAGCAGTACTTC. Translation gives CSAERARGIYEQYF. The V and J genes are TRBV29-1 and TRBJ2-7, with a possible D match to TRBD2 (6 bases). The germline CDR1 and CDR2 sequences are SQVTM and ANQGSEA. The CDR3 is 14 amino acids. Trimming removed 7 bases from V and 3 bases from J, with 19 bases in between.

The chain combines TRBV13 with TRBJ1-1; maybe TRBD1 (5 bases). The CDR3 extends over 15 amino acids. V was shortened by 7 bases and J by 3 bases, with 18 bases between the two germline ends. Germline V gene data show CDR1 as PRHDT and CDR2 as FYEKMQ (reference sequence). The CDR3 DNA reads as TGTGCCAGCAACTCCGGAGGGGTTTTGGACACTGAAGCTTTCTTT. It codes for CASNSGGVLDTEAFF.

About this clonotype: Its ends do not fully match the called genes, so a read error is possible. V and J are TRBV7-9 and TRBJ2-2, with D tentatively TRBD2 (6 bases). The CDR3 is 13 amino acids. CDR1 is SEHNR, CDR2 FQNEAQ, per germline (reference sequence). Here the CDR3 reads CARGNRGTWELFF. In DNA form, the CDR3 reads TGTGCCCGCGGGAATAGGGGCACCTGGGAGCTGTTTTTT.

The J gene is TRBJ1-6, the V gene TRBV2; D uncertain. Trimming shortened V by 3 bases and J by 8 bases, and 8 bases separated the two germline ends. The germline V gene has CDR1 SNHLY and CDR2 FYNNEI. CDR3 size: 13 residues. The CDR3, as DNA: TGTGCCAGCAGTGATTGGCCGTATTCACCCCTCCACTTT. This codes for CASSDWPYSPLHF. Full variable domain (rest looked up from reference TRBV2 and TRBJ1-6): EPEVTQTPSHQVTQMGQEVILRCVPISNHLYFYWYRQILGQKVEFLVSFYNNEISEKSEIFDDQFSVERPDGSNFTLKIRSTKLEDSAMYFCASSDWPYSPLHFGNGTRLTVT.

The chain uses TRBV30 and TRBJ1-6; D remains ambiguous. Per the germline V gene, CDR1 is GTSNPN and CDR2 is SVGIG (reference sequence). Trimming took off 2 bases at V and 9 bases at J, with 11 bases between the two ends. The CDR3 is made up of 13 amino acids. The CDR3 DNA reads TGTGCCTGGAGTCCCACTGACTTTTCACCCCTCCACTTT. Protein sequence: CAWSPTDFSPLHF. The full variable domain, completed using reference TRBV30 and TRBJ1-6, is SQTIHQWPATLVQPVGSPLSLECTVEGTSNPNLYWYRQAAGRGLQLLFYSVGIGQISSEVPQNLSASRPQDRQFILSSKKLLLSDSGFYLCAWSPTDFSPLHFGNGTRLTVT.

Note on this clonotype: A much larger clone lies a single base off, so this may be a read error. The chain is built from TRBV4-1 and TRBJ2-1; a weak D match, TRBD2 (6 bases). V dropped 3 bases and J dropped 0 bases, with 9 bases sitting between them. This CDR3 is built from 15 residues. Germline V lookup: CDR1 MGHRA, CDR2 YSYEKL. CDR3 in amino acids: CASSHVGSSYNEQFF. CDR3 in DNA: TGCGCCAGCAGCCACGTCGGGAGCTCCTACAATGAGCAGTTCTTC.

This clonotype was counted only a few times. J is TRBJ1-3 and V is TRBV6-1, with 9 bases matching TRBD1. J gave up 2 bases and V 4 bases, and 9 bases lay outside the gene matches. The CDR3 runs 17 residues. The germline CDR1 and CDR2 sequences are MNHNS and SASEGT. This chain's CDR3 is CASSVGTGRLTGNTIYF. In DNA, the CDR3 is TGTGCCAGCAGTGTTGGGACAGGGAGGTTAACTGGAAACACCATATATTTT.

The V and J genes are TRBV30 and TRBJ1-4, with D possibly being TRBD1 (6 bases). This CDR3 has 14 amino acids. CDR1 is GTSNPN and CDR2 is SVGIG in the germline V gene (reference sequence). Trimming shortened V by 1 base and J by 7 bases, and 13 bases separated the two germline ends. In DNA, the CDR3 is TGTGCCTGGAGTGCAGGACAGCCGGGTGAAAAACTGTTTTTT. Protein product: CAWSAGQPGEKLFF.

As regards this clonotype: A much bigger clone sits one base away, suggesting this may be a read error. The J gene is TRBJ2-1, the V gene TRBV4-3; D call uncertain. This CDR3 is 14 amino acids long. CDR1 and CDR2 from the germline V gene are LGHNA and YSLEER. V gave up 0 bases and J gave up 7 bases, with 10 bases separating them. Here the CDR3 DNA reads TGCGCCAGCAGCCAAGATTGGGTAGTTAATGAGCAGTTCTTC. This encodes CASSQDWVVNEQFF.

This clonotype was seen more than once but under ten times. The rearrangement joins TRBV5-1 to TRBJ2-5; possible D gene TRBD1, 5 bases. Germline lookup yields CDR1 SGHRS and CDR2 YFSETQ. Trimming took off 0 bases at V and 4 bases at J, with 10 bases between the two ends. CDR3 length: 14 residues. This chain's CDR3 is CASSLAVGAETQYF. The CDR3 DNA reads TGCGCCAGCAGCTTGGCCGTAGGGGCAGAGACCCAGTACTTC.

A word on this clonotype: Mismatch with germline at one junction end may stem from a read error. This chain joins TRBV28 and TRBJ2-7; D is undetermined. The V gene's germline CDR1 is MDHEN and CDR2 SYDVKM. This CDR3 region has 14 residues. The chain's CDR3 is CTSQFSTDPRVQYF. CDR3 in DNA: TGTACCAGCCAATTTTCCACGGACCCTCGGGTGCAGTACTTC.

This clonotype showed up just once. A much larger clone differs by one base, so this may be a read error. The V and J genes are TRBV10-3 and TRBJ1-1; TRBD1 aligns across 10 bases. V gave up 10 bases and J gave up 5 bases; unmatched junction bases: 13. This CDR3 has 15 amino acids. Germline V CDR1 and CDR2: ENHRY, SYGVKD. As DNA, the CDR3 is TGTGCCACCAGAGCCGACAGGGGGCATGAAACTGAAGCTTTCTTT. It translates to CATRADRGHETEAFF.

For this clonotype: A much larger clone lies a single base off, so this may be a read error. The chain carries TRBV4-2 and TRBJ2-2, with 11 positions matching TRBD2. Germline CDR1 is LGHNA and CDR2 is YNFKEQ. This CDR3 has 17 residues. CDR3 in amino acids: CASSQVASGRNTGELLF. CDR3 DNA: TGTGCCAGCAGCCAAGTGGCTAGCGGGAGGAACACCGGGGAGCTGCTTTTT.

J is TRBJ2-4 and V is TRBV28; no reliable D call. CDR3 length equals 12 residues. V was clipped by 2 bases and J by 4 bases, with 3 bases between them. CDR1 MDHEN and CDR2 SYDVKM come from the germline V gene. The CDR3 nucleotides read TGTGCCAGCAGTTTAACTAAAAACATTCAGTACTTC. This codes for CASSLTKNIQYF.

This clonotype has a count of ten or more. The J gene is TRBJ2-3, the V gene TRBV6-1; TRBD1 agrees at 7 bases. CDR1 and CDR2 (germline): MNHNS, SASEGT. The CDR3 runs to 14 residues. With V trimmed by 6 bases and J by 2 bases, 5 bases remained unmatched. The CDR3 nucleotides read TGTGCCAGCAGGACAGGGATTTTCACAGATACGCAGTATTTT. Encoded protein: CASRTGIFTDTQYF.

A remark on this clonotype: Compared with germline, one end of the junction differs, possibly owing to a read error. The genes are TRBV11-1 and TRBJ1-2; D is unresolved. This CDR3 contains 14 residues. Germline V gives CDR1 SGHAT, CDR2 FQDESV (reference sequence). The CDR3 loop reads CGSSFTTEKDGYTF. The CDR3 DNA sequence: TGTGGCAGCAGCTTCACCACAGAGAAAGATGGTTACACCTTC. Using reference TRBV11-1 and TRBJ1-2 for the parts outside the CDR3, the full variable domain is EAEVAQSPRYKITEKSQAVAFWCDPISGHATLYWYRQILGQGPELLVQFQDESVVDDSQLPKDRFSAERLKGVDSTLKIQPAELGDSAMYLCGSSFTTEKDGYTFGSGTRLTVV.

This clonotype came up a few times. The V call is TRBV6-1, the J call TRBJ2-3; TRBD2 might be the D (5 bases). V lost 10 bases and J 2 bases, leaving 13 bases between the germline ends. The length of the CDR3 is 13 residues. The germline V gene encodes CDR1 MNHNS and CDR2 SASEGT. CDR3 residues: CAIFSEYTDTQYF. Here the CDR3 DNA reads TGTGCCATCTTTAGCGAATACACAGATACGCAGTATTTT.

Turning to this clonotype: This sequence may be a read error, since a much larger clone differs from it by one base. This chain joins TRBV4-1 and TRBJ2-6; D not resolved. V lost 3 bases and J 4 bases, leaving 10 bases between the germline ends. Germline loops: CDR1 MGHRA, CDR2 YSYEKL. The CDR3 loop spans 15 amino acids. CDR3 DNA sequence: TGCGCCAGCAGCCAGAACCACCAGGGGGCCAACGTCCTGACTTTC. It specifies CASSQNHQGANVLTF.

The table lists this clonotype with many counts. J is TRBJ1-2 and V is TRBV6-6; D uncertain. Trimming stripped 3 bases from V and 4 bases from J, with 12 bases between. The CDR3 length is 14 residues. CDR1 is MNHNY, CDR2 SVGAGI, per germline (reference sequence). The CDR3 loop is CASSYESRTYGYTF. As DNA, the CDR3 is TGTGCCAGCAGTTATGAATCGCGGACCTATGGCTACACCTTC.

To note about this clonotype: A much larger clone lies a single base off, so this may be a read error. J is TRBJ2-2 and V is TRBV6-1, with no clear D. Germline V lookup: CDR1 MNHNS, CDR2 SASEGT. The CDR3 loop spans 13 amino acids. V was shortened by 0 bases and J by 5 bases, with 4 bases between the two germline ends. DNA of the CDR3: TGTGCCAGCAGTGAAGCTGAGACCGGGGAGCTGTTTTTT. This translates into CASSEAETGELFF.

CDR3 sequence: CASSSGQVAEKLFF. Written as DNA, the CDR3 is TGTGCCAGCAGTTCCGGACAGGTAGCCGAAAAACTGTTTTTT. The V gene is TRBV6-5, the J gene TRBJ1-4; 7 positions match TRBD1. Germline lookup yields CDR1 MNHEY and CDR2 SVGAGI. CDR3 size: 14 residues. After removal of 4 bases from V and 8 bases from J, the junction contained 7 bases not matched to a gene.